This TCR beta chain is drawn from a study of cytomegalovirus exposure and HLA in healthy donors (dated by TCRdb to 2017 to 2019). Regarding the complete study: In an earlier analysis of approximately 500 of the donors, less than 350 Gb of sequence data and some 100 million unique TCR beta sequences from about 180 million T cells were reported. About 280 gigabases of sequencing data and around 80 million unique TCR sequences made up an early release that covered several hundred HLA-typed donors. Of the 350 to 450 genotyped donors, about 84% fell in the genetic ancestry cluster associated with self-reported Caucasian donors. The study aimed to test whether cataloging public T cell receptors could reveal signatures of past pathogen exposure. The T cell repertoires of several hundred subjects were profiled by immunosequencing and related to cytomegalovirus serostatus. A separate validation cohort of roughly 110 different subjects was used in addition to the 666-subject first cohort. To predict cytomegalovirus infection status, the study brought together high-throughput TCR immunosequencing, statistical association of individual TCRs with disease status, and machine learning. In a later analysis, previously published TCR beta repertoires from about 670 donors were re-analyzed and high-resolution HLA genotyping was added so that TCR occurrence patterns could be studied. The later analysis used no new phenotypic data to find candidate immune exposures, relying instead on TCR beta sequences and their occurrence across donors. An earlier analysis of a few hundred of the donors applied high-throughput TCR beta sequencing to assess whether each TCR beta V gene segment acted as functional or pseudogenic. Donor age, sex, ethnicity and CMV serostatus were compiled alongside the repertoire data. Genome-wide SNP genotypes for about three fifths of the roughly 700 donors were used in a later genetic analysis, which treated that subset as a discovery cohort. Every discovery cohort repertoire had been produced on one sequencing platform. Class I and class II HLA loci were covered by the typing at four-digit resolution. Typing coverage varied by locus: roughly 620-640 donors for A, B, C, DRB1 and DQB1; some 520 for DQA1; 606 for DPA1; approximately 490 for DPB1. A few DR-DQ haplotypes were treated as single units for association and clustering because of strong linkage in the cohort. On average, 235,054 unique TCR beta nucleotide sequences were sequenced per donor among more than 350 genotyped donors of the cohort, with approximately 18% of those sequences being non-productive.

Taken from cysteine to phenylalanine, the CDR3 has 14 residues. Kept here is only the CDR3 DNA, which spans 42 bases and is read in frame from base 1. The germline V gene yields SGDLS for CDR1 and YYNGEE for CDR2. Cut back by 4 bases and 2 bases, the V and J ends lie 12 bases apart. Beyond this particular receptor, the publication reports: A later genetic analysis associated a missense DCLRE1C variant with V-gene and J-gene trimming of TCR beta chains, and an independent cohort replicated the association. CMV serostatus was the only immune exposure information available for the cohort. According to a later analysis, parvovirus B19, influenza, CMV and Epstein-Barr virus appeared linked to several top co-occurrence clusters. The authors suggested that the approach could potentially be generalized to other disease states and immunological phenotypes. Because counts were too low, 15 to 20 rarely observed V segments, including chromosome 9 orphons, were excluded from the earlier analysis of around 640 of the donors. The study listed 164 TCR beta chains as associated with cytomegalovirus. In this cohort, only TCR beta chains were sequenced, and detectable features were limited by the absence of alpha or paired-chain data. A further reported finding was that TCR beta sequences accurately predicted the HLA-A and HLA-B alleles for most subjects in the first cohort. While some public TCRs were present in many individuals, most TCR sequences turned up only very rarely across donors. Assigning TCR associations to individual alleles was difficult when HLA alleles, especially DR and DQ, strongly co-occurred. In a later genetic analysis, fewer N-insertions in productive TCRs were reported among donors in an Asian-associated ancestry cluster than the approximately 670-donor mean. A later analysis found that TCR association rates varied across HLA loci, with DRB1 alleles showing the most associated TCRs and HLA-C alleles the fewest. In vitro tests confirmed that a few of the cytomegalovirus-associated TCR beta chains recognize cytomegalovirus antigens. Because some donors lacked HLA typing at each locus, the association tests relied only on the typed subset. The classifier was reported to diagnose cytomegalovirus status with high specificity and sensitivity in both the original cohort and the validation cohort. Linkage disequilibrium might explain the correlated functional status among segregating V segments, but an unknown experimental factor could not be excluded. Compared with equally common non-associated chains, HLA-associated TCR beta chains in a later analysis were more clonally expanded and had lower generation probabilities. In a later analysis, most CMV-associated TCR beta chains were found to appear HLA-restricted, with HLA associations seemingly driven largely by CMV exposure. A group of highly shared sequence variants was considered likely to be a technical artifact of the sequencing pipeline. The presence/absence analyses assumed that sequencing depth was roughly uniform across donors, and that assumption may not be true. Some IMGT-functional V segments, including TRBV6-2 and TRBV6-3, could not be told apart with the 87-base-pair reads, so those segments were excluded. An earlier analysis of around 600 of the donors showed that most TCR beta V segments appeared in productive rearrangements either about 87% or about 30% of the time, which broadly matched IMGT annotations. In a later analysis, some 18,000 TCR beta sequences were associated with specific HLA alleles at a false discovery rate of 0.05.

The cohort consisted of 670 or so healthy bone marrow donors. At the time of sampling, every cohort member was nominally healthy, though immune exposures that went unrecorded were likely present. The donor was CMV seronegative and belonged to the group of 352 seronegative cohort members. A peripheral blood sample was collected from each donor, and TCR beta sequencing was performed on peripheral blood mononuclear cells. Genomic DNA extraction from the blood cell samples was performed with the Qiagen DNeasy Blood Extraction Kit. Libraries were made using the immunoSEQ multiplex PCR assay. For the multiplex PCR, a mixture combining 60 forward primers for TCR Vbeta segments and 13 reverse primers for TCR Jbeta segments was used. Amplification of the CDR3 region of rearranged TCR beta genes was performed with a multiplex PCR assay on genomic DNA. The amplified TCR beta libraries were sequenced on the Illumina HiSeq System as 87-base-pair reads. In the original analysis: A later analysis counted some 80 million unique TCR beta chains across the 666 repertoires, and roughly 11 million of these chains were shared by at least two donors. Raw reads were error-corrected and collapsed into unique sequences with a nearest-neighbor algorithm that merged closely related sequences to remove PCR and sequencing errors. CDR3 sequences were aligned to IMGT reference sequences to assign V, D and J gene segments. For a sequence to be retained, a match of at least six nucleotides to both a V gene segment and a J gene segment was required. Rearrangements were classified as productive when the CDR3 lacked stop codons and remained in frame with V and J, and all other rearrangements were classified as non-productive. Following IMGT convention, CDR3 was defined as the stretch from the second conserved V-encoded cysteine up to the conserved J-encoded phenylalanine. The earlier analysis of some 540 of the donors excluded any sequence lacking an unambiguous match to a single V gene segment. In an earlier analysis of about 590 of the donors, a V segment was called functional when productive rearrangements were above 56.7%, and segregating when the standard deviation between donors exceeded 5%. To diagnose cytomegalovirus status from the catalog of TCR beta chain sequences, a statistical classification framework was built. A later analysis assigned V and J genes by comparing TCR nucleotide sequences with IMGT/GENE-DB human TR gene sequences. The TCRdist pipeline was used in a later analysis to assign CDR3 sequences and most-parsimonious VDJ recombination scenarios. In a later analysis, every TCR beta chain was defined by the combination of its CDR3 amino acid sequence and its V-gene family, and reads without a unique V-gene family were dropped. To address suspected cross-contamination and a sequencing artifact, a later analysis removed a few hundred highly shared, low-generation-probability nucleotide sequences. A later analysis calculated a clonal expansion index for each public chain from normalized within-repertoire ranks of inferred template counts. In a later analysis, generation probabilities were computed with a VDJ recombination model fitted to out-of-frame rearrangements, and the resulting probabilities were checked against IGoR. Hypergeometric tests were used in a later analysis to score TCR-TCR, TCR-HLA and TCR-CMV co-occurrence, with a repertoire-size bias correction applied to the TCR pairs. False discovery rates were estimated in a later analysis by permuting HLA or CMV assignments 20 times. A later analysis grouped co-occurring TCRs with DBSCAN, adding TCRdist sequence similarity when clustering within HLA-allele-positive subsets. Co-occurrence clustering excluded repertoires with fewer than 30,000 or more than 120,000 public chains, plus five with anomalous nucleotide sharing. As stored in TCRdb, this immuneACCESS dataset retains in-frame rearrangements with V and J assigned. A fraction of the clones does not appear; measured against another copy, unresolved V genes explain less than half of the discrepancy, and the remainder lacks a known reason. D and trimming were read from the DNA, whereas the V and J calls and clone size are those reported in that table. For this sample the table gives about 160,000 clones, of which approximately 80% were detected only once. Together, the top ten hold 4% to 5% of the sample.

This clone has only a few counts. Its antigen is unknown. No per-base quality is available; no much larger clone lies one base away. What was sequenced was PBMCs. The receptor comes from a man under 40 in good health and CMV-seronegative. The rearrangement combines TRBV9 with TRBJ1-1; too little of a D gene remains to name it. The CDR3 reads CASSRTGANTEAFF. The bases read TGTGCCAGCAGCAGAACCGGAGCAAACACTGAAGCTTTCTTT.